This is a list of T cell receptor beta chains from one sample in a study of T cell responses to AZD1222 COVID-19 vaccine. Assay used: immunoSEQ multiplex PCR; TCRdb lists only in-frame clones, some missing. Among 150,000 or so clones, about 90% were seen once, and the ten largest hold approximately 5.3%. Sample: peripheral blood, taken on day 0 of AZD1222 vaccination. The source is an adult in good health. Each CDR3 is given with its conserved first and last residue. Fields, in order: J gene, D gene, clone size, V gene, CDR3 protein, CDR3 DNA. D genes are given only for firm matches. Not every row has a clone size; where given, it reads once, few, many or a size class.

TRBJ1-6	.	.	TRBV28	CASSSPGHQSPLHF	TGTGCCAGCAGTTCCCCGGGACATCAATCACCCCTCCACTTT
TRBJ1-1	.	.	TRBV10-3	CAIKGGGFSNGEAFF	TGTGCCATCAAAGGGGGGGGATTTTCTAATGGTGAAGCTTTCTTT
TRBJ1-4	.	.	TRBV28	CASSLWQLRGVNEKLFF	TGTGCCAGCAGTTTATGGCAGCTCAGAGGGGTTAATGAAAAACTGTTTTTT
TRBJ1-2	.	.	TRBV28	CASSRAGRNYGYTF	TGTGCCAGCAGTAGGGCAGGGCGGAACTATGGCTACACCTTC
TRBJ2-7	TRBD1	.	TRBV14	CASSHPDRVGEQYF	TGTGCCAGCAGCCACCCAGACAGGGTGGGCGAGCAGTACTTC
TRBJ2-1	TRBD2	.	TRBV19	CASSKGLAVYNEQFF	TGTGCCAGTAGTAAGGGACTAGCGGTCTACAATGAGCAGTTCTTC
TRBJ1-5	TRBD1	.	TRBV6-6	CASRETGGDSNQPQHF	TGTGCCAGCAGGGAGACAGGGGGGGATAGCAATCAGCCCCAGCATTTT
TRBJ1-1	.	few	TRBV12-3/TRBV12-4	CASSYTITTEAFF	TGTGCCAGCAGTTACACCATTACCACTGAAGCTTTCTTT
TRBJ1-4	.	.	TRBV12-3/TRBV12-4	CASSLGGQDKLFF	TGTGCCAGCAGTTTAGGCGGCCAGGATAAACTGTTTTTT
TRBJ1-1	.	.	TRBV7-6	CASSRWREGAFF	TGTGCCAGCAGCCGATGGAGGGAAGGTGCTTTCTTT
TRBJ2-7	.	.	TRBV23-1	CASTSGSSEQYF	TGCGCCAGCACCTCAGGGTCCTCCGAGCAGTACTTC
TRBJ1-5	.	few	TRBV28	CASSSQWRLDSNQPQHF	TGTGCCAGCAGCAGCCAGTGGCGCCTTGATAGCAATCAGCCCCAGCATTTT
TRBJ2-3	.	.	TRBV27	CASTVTGGEISGRVYSTDTQYF	TGTGCCAGCACCGTTACAGGGGGGGAAATTAGCGGGAGAGTATATAGCACAGATACGCAGTATTTT
TRBJ2-2	.	.	TRBV7-2	CASSPTPQSGELFF	TGTGCCAGCAGCCCGACTCCTCAGTCCGGGGAGCTGTTTTTT
TRBJ1-6	.	.	TRBV7-8	CASSPFKGTGNSPLHF	TGTGCCAGCAGCCCGTTTAAGGGGACCGGAAATTCACCCCTCCACTTT
TRBJ1-1	.	.	TRBV19	CASSTTGSTEAFF	TGTGCCAGTAGCACCACGGGGAGCACTGAAGCTTTCTTT
TRBJ1-1	TRBD1	.	TRBV28	CASGTGARANTEAFF	TGTGCCAGCGGGACAGGGGCCCGCGCGAACACTGAAGCTTTCTTT
TRBJ1-6	.	.	TRBV27	CASSIRQYNSPLHF	TGTGCCAGCAGTATCCGACAGTATAATTCACCCCTCCACTTT
TRBJ2-2	TRBD2	.	TRBV5-8	CASSLVNIAVAGTNTGELFF	TGTGCCAGCAGCTTGGTTAATATCGCTGTAGCGGGTACGAACACCGGGGAGCTGTTTTTT
TRBJ2-1	.	.	TRBV18	CASSPGIVGENEQFF	TGTGCCAGCTCACCAGGGATCGTGGGGGAGAATGAGCAGTTCTTC
TRBJ1-4	.	.	TRBV4-3	CASSQDGATNEKLFF	TGCGCCAGCAGCCAAGATGGTGCAACTAATGAAAAACTGTTTTTT
TRBJ2-1	TRBD2	few	TRBV30	CAWSAKGLADNEQFF	TGTGCCTGGAGTGCGAAGGGACTAGCGGACAATGAGCAGTTCTTC
TRBJ1-2	TRBD1	.	TRBV18	CASSPPGQGDRNGYTF	TGTGCCAGCTCACCACCGGGACAGGGGGATAGAAATGGCTACACCTTC
TRBJ2-3	TRBD2	.	TRBV19	CASSIPYGGGQDTQYF	TGTGCCAGTAGTATACCTTACGGGGGAGGGCAGGATACGCAGTATTTT
TRBJ1-4	.	.	TRBV28	CASSLAQATNEKLFF	TGTGCCAGCAGTTTAGCACAGGCAACTAATGAAAAACTGTTTTTT
TRBJ2-3	TRBD2	.	TRBV2	CASRTSGRTDTQYF	TGTGCCAGCAGAACTAGCGGGAGAACAGATACGCAGTATTTT
TRBJ1-5	TRBD1	.	TRBV2	CASGAGTGIEPQHF	TGTGCCAGCGGAGCCGGGACAGGGATAGAGCCCCAGCATTTT
TRBJ1-5	.	.	TRBV7-3	CASSPGHNQPQHF	TGTGCCAGCAGCCCGGGCCACAATCAGCCCCAGCATTTT
TRBJ2-7	TRBD2	.	TRBV6-1	CASSALMTSGLGEQYF	TGTGCCAGCAGTGCACTAATGACTAGCGGGCTGGGGGAGCAGTACTTC
TRBJ1-4	TRBD1	.	TRBV4-2	CASSQAKGGTGSKLFF	TGTGCCAGCAGCCAAGCTAAGGGCGGGACAGGGTCAAAACTGTTTTTT
TRBJ1-6	.	.	TRBV27	CASSLGTNSPLHF	TGTGCCAGCAGTTTAGGGACTAATTCACCCCTCCACTTT
TRBJ1-4	.	.	TRBV19	CASSPSSTNEKLFF	TGTGCCAGTAGTCCAAGCTCAACTAATGAAAAACTGTTTTTT
TRBJ2-1	.	.	TRBV30	CAWSDRVFGQFF	TGTGCCTGGAGTGATCGGGTATTTGGGCAGTTCTTC
TRBJ1-4	TRBD1	once	TRBV29-1	CSVYLGGRTNEKLFF	TGCAGCGTTTATTTAGGGGGCAGAACTAATGAAAAACTGTTTTTT
TRBJ2-1	.	.	TRBV19	CASGPAQLVANNEQFF	TGTGCCAGTGGGCCTGCCCAGCTTGTGGCAAACAATGAGCAGTTCTTC
TRBJ2-7	TRBD2	.	TRBV5-6	CASSSLGSGSYEQYF	TGTGCCAGCAGCTCCCTAGGGAGCGGGAGCTACGAGCAGTACTTC
TRBJ1-1	.	.	TRBV13	CASSLRAGYTEAFF	TGTGCCAGCAGCTTAAGGGCAGGGTACACTGAAGCTTTCTTT
TRBJ2-7	TRBD1	.	TRBV7-9	CASSSRTGDFYEQYF	TGTGCCAGCAGCTCTCGGACAGGGGACTTCTACGAGCAGTACTTC
TRBJ2-6	TRBD1	.	TRBV28	CASSDRAGANVLTF	TGTGCCAGCAGCGACAGGGCTGGGGCCAACGTCCTGACTTTC
TRBJ2-2	TRBD1	.	TRBV24-1	CATSDPGQGGSGELFF	TGTGCCACCAGTGATCCGGGACAGGGAGGTTCCGGGGAGCTGTTTTTT